This TCR beta chain comes out of a study of blood T cell repertoires in COVID-19. On the study more broadly: From T cells, B-cell-depleted T cells, or PBMCs came the material, which was cDNA or gDNA.

This table comes from immunoSEQ multiplex PCR, and its TCRdb copy is limited to in-frame clones, with some not included. Of 300,000 to 350,000 clones in the sample, 80% to 90% were seen once. Assignments of participants to cohorts depended upon their own reported clinical history. This CDR3 spans 12 amino acids. V was cut by 3 bases and J by 11 bases, with 14 bases left in between. Germline-derived CDR1 and CDR2 are ENHRY and SYGVKD. Sequencing was performed on PBMCs or T cells enriched from blood (not recorded which). The chain combines TRBV10-3 with TRBJ2-7; D call uncertain. This sequence originates from a man aged 25 to 40 who had recovered from COVID-19. CDR3 amino acids: CAISEDGYLEYF. CDR3 sequence (DNA): TGTGCCATCAGTGAAGATGGTTACCTAGAGTACTTC.